Following are 20 T cell receptor beta chains from one sample sequenced in a study of blood T cell repertoires in COVID-19. This table comes from immunoSEQ multiplex PCR, and its TCRdb copy is limited to in-frame clones, with some not included. Among about 400,000 clones listed, roughly 88% were seen once. Sequencing was carried out using PBMCs or T cells enriched from blood (not recorded which). These receptors all stem from a woman aged 40 to 50 with acute COVID-19.

Of note for this clone: This sample includes further DNA sequences coding for the same CDR3. The chain uses TRBV18 and TRBJ2-7; possibly TRBD1 for D (5 bases). The germline CDR1 and CDR2 sequences are KGHSH and LQKENI. V shed 0 bases and J shed 4 bases, with 10 bases lying between them. This CDR3 comprises 14 residues. This CDR3 is CASSPPSGAYEQYF. CDR3 DNA sequence: TGTGCCAGCTCACCACCGTCTGGGGCGTACGAGCAGTACTTC.

The rearrangement links TRBV19 to TRBJ2-1; TRBD1 matches at 7 bases. Losses at the gene ends were 2 bases for V and 6 bases for J; bases not matched to a gene: 4. The CDR3 contains 14 residues. Per germline, CDR1 LNHDA and CDR2 SQIVND (reference sequence). CDR3 loop: CASSIRGRANEQFF. CDR3 nucleotide sequence: TGTGCCAGTAGTATAAGGGGGCGGGCCAATGAGCAGTTCTTC.

This chain links TRBV7-2 with TRBJ1-2; 7 bases map to TRBD1. The length of the CDR3 is 15 residues. Germline V gives CDR1 SGHTA, CDR2 FQGNSA. Trimming at V came to 5 bases and at J to 7 bases, leaving 13 bases not matched to a gene. The CDR3 spells CASSVQGTTMAGYTF. Written as DNA, the CDR3 is TGTGCCAGCAGCGTACAGGGGACCACTATGGCTGGCTACACCTTC.

The rearrangement links TRBV28 to TRBJ1-1; TRBD1 matches at 10 bases. The V and J ends lost 6 bases and 5 bases, in that order; junction bases with no gene match: 9. Germline assignment: CDR1 MDHEN and CDR2 SYDVKM. The CDR3 runs to 15 residues. CDR3 nucleotides: TGTGCCAGCAGGCCCCTCCGGGACAGGGGTACTGAAGCTTTCTTT. Encoded protein: CASRPLRDRGTEAFF.

This chain joins TRBV14 and TRBJ2-1; no reliable D call. The CDR3 spans 15 residues. From germline, CDR1 is SGHDN and CDR2 FVKESK. The V end was cut by 2 bases, the J end by 8 bases, with 16 bases between. The CDR3 loop reads CASSQNDWVLDEQFF. The CDR3 DNA reads as TGTGCCAGCAGCCAAAACGACTGGGTTCTGGATGAGCAGTTCTTC.

This clone was recorded once. V is TRBV5-1 and J is TRBJ1-4; D unresolved. Between the trimmed V and J ends, which lost 0 bases and 4 bases, there was a span of 7 bases. The CDR3 totals 14 residues. In germline, CDR1 is SGHRS, CDR2 YFSETQ. CDR3 amino acids: CASSLAQLNEKLFF. Written as DNA, the CDR3 is TGCGCCAGCAGCTTGGCACAGCTTAATGAAAAACTGTTTTTT. Full variable domain (missing parts from reference TRBV5-1 and TRBJ1-4): KAGVTQTPRYLIKTRGQQVTLSCSPISGHRSVSWYQQTPGQGLQFLFEYFSETQRNKGNFPGRFSGRQFSNSRSEMNVSTLELGDSALYLCASSLAQLNEKLFFGSGTQLSVL.

V is TRBV2 and J is TRBJ1-2; maybe TRBD1 (6 bases). Trimming took 7 bases from V and 9 from J, leaving 18 bases between them. The CDR3 covers 13 residues. CDR1 is SNHLY and CDR2 is FYNNEI in the germline V gene. The CDR3 spells CASKPGEGRSYTF. The CDR3 region has the DNA TGTGCCAGCAAACCAGGGGAGGGGAGAAGCTACACCTTC.

The table lists this clone with a count of one. V gene TRBV29-1 combines with J gene TRBJ2-6, with 9 bases lining up with TRBD2. The germline V gene has CDR1 SQVTM and CDR2 ANQGSEA. The CDR3 extends over 17 amino acids. The junction had 6 bases not matched to a gene; V was cut back by 3 bases and J by 0 bases. The CDR3 region has the DNA TGCAGCGTTGAGATCGCGGGGGGGAGCTCTGGGGCCAACGTCCTGACTTTC. This sequence encodes CSVEIAGGSSGANVLTF.

This clone came up a few times. This chain uses TRBV19 with TRBJ2-1; TRBD1 agrees at 8 bases. Germline lookup yields CDR1 LNHDA and CDR2 SQIVND (reference sequence). The CDR3 runs 15 residues. V was pared by 6 bases and J by 8 bases, with 12 bases of the junction left unmatched. Here the CDR3 reads CASSQSDRAMYEQFF. The CDR3, as DNA: TGTGCCAGTAGCCAATCGGACAGGGCAATGTATGAGCAGTTCTTC.

Only one count was recorded for this clone. This chain connects TRBV7-9 to TRBJ1-2, with TRBD1 as a possible D gene (6 bases). Germline V lookup: CDR1 SEHNR, CDR2 FQNEAQ (reference sequence). The CDR3 is made up of 12 amino acids. Trimming removed 1 base from V and 14 bases from J, with 14 bases in between. CDR3 amino acids: CASSLENRAGTF. In nucleotides, the CDR3 is TGTGCCAGCAGCTTAGAGAACAGGGCAGGTACCTTC.

The J gene is TRBJ2-5, the V gene TRBV7-6, with D perhaps matching TRBD2 (5 bases). The CDR3 spans 12 residues. The V and J ends lost 5 bases and 5 bases respectively, with 9 bases between them. Germline assignment: CDR1 SGHVS and CDR2 FNYEAQ. CDR3 loop: CASSIGEETQYF. The CDR3 DNA reads TGTGCCAGCAGCATCGGGGAGGAGACCCAGTACTTC.

This chain links TRBV6-6 with TRBJ2-3; TRBD1 agrees at 7 bases. The CDR3 has 15 amino acids. The J segment lost 1 base and the V segment lost 6 bases, leaving 7 bases of the junction unmatched. The V gene's germline CDR1 is MNHNY and CDR2 SVGAGI (reference sequence). The DNA for the CDR3 is TGTGCCAGCAGCCTGCAGGGGGTGGGCACAGATACGCAGTATTTT. Translated, it gives CASSLQGVGTDTQYF.

The chain has TRBV20-1 and TRBJ2-1; 9 bases line up with TRBD2. In germline, CDR1 is DFQATT, CDR2 SNEGSKA (reference sequence). The CDR3 totals 14 residues. V gave up 3 bases and J gave up 7 bases; unmatched junction bases: 7. CDR3 nucleotide sequence: TGCAGTGCTAGTAAAGCGGGGGGCACTAATGAGCAGTTCTTC. Amino acids: CSASKAGGTNEQFF.

This chain links TRBV2 with TRBJ2-2, with TRBD2 matching over 12 bases. V lost 3 bases and J lost 6; bases outside the gene matches: 17. The CDR3 contains 20 residues. Per the germline V gene, CDR1 is SNHLY and CDR2 is FYNNEI. The CDR3 DNA is TGTGCCAGCAGTGACGCTAGCGGGGGGGCCAAAGTGGTAGGCGCCGGGGAGCTGTTTTTT. Its translation is CASSDASGGAKVVGAGELFF.

Here the CDR3 reads CASSHRSPTDTQYF. The CDR3 DNA reads as TGTGCCAGCAGCCACCGGTCACCCACAGATACGCAGTATTTT. The J gene is TRBJ2-3, the V gene TRBV7-9; D not certain. The germline V gene has CDR1 SEHNR and CDR2 FQNEAQ (reference sequence). V dropped 5 bases and J dropped 2 bases, with 11 bases sitting between them. The CDR3 runs 14 residues.

The chain joins TRBV12-3 or TRBV12-4 to TRBJ2-1; the D gene is possibly TRBD2 (5 bases). The CDR3 spans 13 residues. V gave up 5 bases and J gave up 2 bases, with 7 bases separating them. This CDR3 reads CASSREPYNEQFF. The CDR3 DNA sequence: TGTGCCAGCAGTCGGGAACCCTACAATGAGCAGTTCTTC.

The J gene is TRBJ2-1, the V gene TRBV29-1; TRBD1 matches 7 bases. Germline V CDR1 and CDR2: SQVTM, ANQGSEA. V trimming: 7 bases; J trimming: 5 bases; junction bases outside the gene matches: 5. CDR3 length equals 12 residues. Here the CDR3 DNA reads TGCAGCGGTGGGACAGCTAACAATGAGCAGTTCTTC. Protein: CSGGTANNEQFF.

About this clone: Within the sample, other DNA sequences also encode this same CDR3. The V gene is TRBV5-1, the J gene TRBJ1-5, with D perhaps matching TRBD1 (5 bases). The CDR3 runs to 15 residues. Between the trimmed V and J ends, which lost 3 bases and 2 bases, there was a span of 12 bases. Germline-derived CDR1 and CDR2 are SGHRS and YFSETQ. The CDR3 loop reads CASSSDGGGNQPQHF. DNA for the CDR3: TGCGCCAGCAGCTCTGACGGGGGAGGCAATCAGCCCCAGCATTTT. Full variable domain (remainder filled in from reference TRBV5-1 and TRBJ1-5): KAGVTQTPRYLIKTRGQQVTLSCSPISGHRSVSWYQQTPGQGLQFLFEYFSETQRNKGNFPGRFSGRQFSNSRSEMNVSTLELGDSALYLCASSSDGGGNQPQHFGDGTRLSIL.

The chain couples TRBV19 to TRBJ2-5; D is possibly TRBD2 (6 bases). V gave up 5 bases and J gave up 7 bases, with 11 bases separating them. This CDR3 has 12 amino acids. Germline V CDR1 and CDR2: LNHDA, SQIVND (reference sequence). CDR3 sequence reads: CASSAGITTQYF. The CDR3 DNA follows: TGTGCCAGTAGTGCGGGAATTACGACCCAGTACTTC.

The chain uses TRBV19 and TRBJ2-5; D may be TRBD1 (5 bases). The V end was cut by 2 bases, the J end by 2 bases, with 12 bases between. The CDR3 runs to 15 residues. Germline CDR1 reads LNHDA; CDR2 reads SQIVND (reference sequence). CDR3 nucleotides: TGTGCCAGTAGTATAAAGGGGCGGATTCAAGAGACCCAGTACTTC. This gives the protein CASSIKGRIQETQYF.